Presented here are 10 T cell receptor beta chains from one specimen sequenced in a study of blood T cell repertoires in COVID-19. Generated by immunoSEQ multiplex PCR, the TCRdb table keeps only in-frame clones and is missing some. The sample includes approximately 130,000 clones, around 86% of them seen just once. The sequenced sample consisted of PBMCs or T cells enriched from blood (not recorded which). The receptors derive from a man aged 25 to 40 who had recovered from COVID-19.

This clone was picked up one time. The chain recombines TRBV11-2 with TRBJ2-1, with D maybe TRBD2 (6 bases). The V end was cut by 5 bases, the J end by 0 bases, with 17 bases between. Germline V lookup: CDR1 SGHAT, CDR2 FQNNGV. CDR3 length: 17 residues. The CDR3: CASSPGTSRYSYNEQFF. Written as DNA, the CDR3 is TGTGCCAGCAGCCCAGGAACTAGCCGTTACTCCTACAATGAGCAGTTCTTC.

The V gene is TRBV5-4, the J gene TRBJ1-1; TRBD1 might be the D (5 bases). This CDR3 contains 14 residues. CDR1 and CDR2 (germline): SGHNT, YYREEE (reference sequence). V was pared by 1 base and J by 1 base, with 8 bases between. This CDR3 reads CASSLRRANTEAFF. As DNA, the CDR3 is TGTGCCAGCAGCTTGCGCAGGGCGAACACTGAAGCTTTCTTT.

This chain uses TRBV3-1 (or the pseudogene TRBV3-2) with TRBJ1-5; D not certain. CDR3 length: 14 residues. CDR1 is LGHDT, CDR2 YNNKEL, per germline (reference sequence). V shed 3 bases and J shed 4 bases, with 10 bases lying between them. DNA of the CDR3: TGTGCCAGCAGCCAGGGGAGAGGTAATCAGCCCCAGCATTTT. Protein sequence: CASSQGRGNQPQHF.

This clone occurred a few times. J is TRBJ2-2 and V is TRBV7-9, with TRBD1 matching 12 bases. CDR1 SEHNR and CDR2 FQNEAQ come from the germline V gene (reference sequence). V lost 3 bases and J lost 7; bases outside the gene matches: 6. This CDR3 has 16 residues. For the CDR3, the DNA is TGTGCCAGCAGCTTTGGGACAGGGGGCGCGGTCGGGGAGCTGTTTTTT. It is translated as CASSFGTGGAVGELFF.

CDR3 bases: TGCGCCAGCAGCTTGGGGGCCAAAGCTAACTATGGCTACACCTTC. Its translation: CASSLGAKANYGYTF. This chain joins TRBV5-1 and TRBJ1-2; D call uncertain. The germline V and J ends were trimmed by 0 bases and 0 bases, with 9 bases remaining between them. The germline V gene has CDR1 SGHRS and CDR2 YFSETQ. CDR3 size: 15 residues.

This chain connects TRBV11-3 to TRBJ2-3; the match to TRBD1 covers 7 bases. Germline V CDR1 and CDR2: SGHNT, YENEEA. V was pared by 0 bases and J by 10 bases, with 4 bases of the junction left unmatched. The CDR3 is 13 residues long. The CDR3 spells CASSLERGQAQYF. CDR3 sequence (DNA): TGTGCCAGCAGCTTAGAGAGGGGGCAAGCGCAGTATTTT.

This clone was counted once. The V and J genes are TRBV24-1 and TRBJ2-2; D remains ambiguous. V gave up 0 bases and J gave up 6 bases, with 4 bases separating them. The germline CDR1 and CDR2 sequences are KGHDR and SFDVKD. The CDR3 has 13 residues. CDR3 loop: CATSDLLSGELFF. CDR3 sequence (DNA): TGTGCCACCAGTGATTTGCTGTCCGGGGAGCTGTTTTTT.

V usage is TRBV5-1 and J usage is TRBJ2-5, with a possible D match to TRBD1 (6 bases). Trimming pared 4 bases from V and 5 bases from J, leaving 18 bases between. This CDR3 contains 15 residues. CDR1 is SGHRS and CDR2 is YFSETQ in the germline V gene. CDR3 sequence (DNA): TGCGCCAGCAGCACGAAGACAGGCGTCCTCGAGACCCAGTACTTC. Translated: CASSTKTGVLETQYF.

This clone has only one observation. The chain employs TRBV5-6 and TRBJ2-2; a weak D match, TRBD1 (6 bases). Germline loops: CDR1 SGHDT, CDR2 YYEEEE. Trimming removed 3 bases at V and 2 bases at J, with 11 bases between. This CDR3 is built from 15 residues. CDR3 sequence reads: CASSWGTLNTGELFF. CDR3 bases: TGTGCCAGCAGCTGGGGGACATTAAACACCGGGGAGCTGTTTTTT.

The rearrangement links TRBV3-1 (or the pseudogene TRBV3-2) to TRBJ2-1; TRBD2 matches at 13 bases. Per germline, CDR1 LGHDT and CDR2 YNNKEL (reference sequence). The V segment lost 0 bases and the J segment 4 bases; nucleotides outside the gene matches: 3. This CDR3 region has 17 residues. For the CDR3, the DNA is TGTGCCAGCAGCCAAGATCCACTAGCGGGGGGGTACAATGAGCAGTTCTTC. Protein product: CASSQDPLAGGYNEQFF.